A single sample gave rise to the 31 T cell receptor beta chains below, sequenced in a study of blood T cell repertoires in COVID-19. Data came from immunoSEQ multiplex PCR; TCRdb stores just in-frame clones and leaves some out. The sample lists about 88,000 clones; about 88% were seen once. The sample comprised peripheral blood. The receptors here all came from a woman older than 75 with acute or convalescent COVID-19.

The rearrangement uses TRBV27 and TRBJ1-2, with D possibly matching TRBD1 (5 bases). Germline-derived CDR1 and CDR2 are MNHEY and SMNVEV (reference sequence). The CDR3 has 14 residues. V lost 5 bases and J lost 4, with 14 bases in between. The CDR3 is CASSPQGFFYGYTF. The CDR3 nucleotides read TGTGCCAGCAGTCCCCAGGGATTCTTCTATGGCTACACCTTC.

This chain links TRBV27 with TRBJ2-7; D is uncertain. CDR3 size: 14 residues. Germline lookup yields CDR1 MNHEY and CDR2 SMNVEV (reference sequence). V lost 3 bases, J lost 0 bases, and 9 bases lay in between. In nucleotides, the CDR3 is TGTGCCAGCAGTTTGAACAGTTACTCCTACGAGCAGTACTTC. Protein sequence: CASSLNSYSYEQYF.

This clone has just one count. This sequence joins TRBV18 and TRBJ1-1; 9 nucleotides align to TRBD1. With 6 bases clipped from V and 6 bases from J, the junction kept 2 bases outside the gene matches. The CDR3 loop spans 12 amino acids. The V gene's germline CDR1 is KGHSH and CDR2 LQKENI. CDR3 nucleotides: TGTGCCAGCTCGGGACAGGGCGCTGAAGCTTTCTTT. It translates to CASSGQGAEAFF.

The chain employs TRBV5-1 and TRBJ1-1, with 8 bases matching TRBD1. The CDR3 runs to 14 residues. The trim removed 5 bases at V and 4 bases at J, leaving 7 bases unmatched. CDR1 SGHRS and CDR2 YFSETQ come from the germline V gene. In DNA form, the CDR3 reads TGCGCCAGCAGGGGGGGGACAGGAGCCACTGAAGCTTTCTTT. Translating gives CASRGGTGATEAFF. Combining the CDR3 with reference TRBV5-1 and TRBJ1-1 gives the whole variable domain KAGVTQTPRYLIKTRGQQVTLSCSPISGHRSVSWYQQTPGQGLQFLFEYFSETQRNKGNFPGRFSGRQFSNSRSEMNVSTLELGDSALYLCASRGGTGATEAFFGQGTRLTVV.

This chain uses TRBV7-8 with TRBJ2-5; D call uncertain. CDR1 SGHVS and CDR2 FQNEAQ come from the germline V gene. This CDR3 region has 13 residues. The V end lost 2 bases, the J end lost 1 base, and 5 bases lay between the germline ends. CDR3 coding DNA: TGTGCCAGCAGCTTATTTAGCCAAGAGACCCAGTACTTC. Protein sequence: CASSLFSQETQYF.

This chain joins TRBV10-1 and TRBJ1-5; 9 bases are shared with TRBD1. The CDR3 runs 14 residues. Germline trimming cut 5 bases from V and 5 bases from J; bases unmatched to any gene: 4. In germline, CDR1 is WNHNN, CDR2 SYGVQD (reference sequence). CDR3 amino acids: CASSRTGEDQPQHF. The CDR3 DNA is TGCGCCAGCAGTAGGACAGGGGAGGATCAGCCCCAGCATTTT.

This clone was recorded a few times. The chain couples TRBV4-3 to TRBJ2-1, with 7 bases lining up with TRBD1. The CDR3 has 14 residues. Germline loops: CDR1 LGHNA, CDR2 YSLEER. V lost 4 bases and J lost 8; bases outside the gene matches: 8. The CDR3 is CASSLDRAGDEQFF. CDR3 nucleotide sequence: TGCGCCAGCAGCCTCGACAGGGCTGGAGATGAGCAGTTCTTC.

The gene calls are TRBV11-3 and TRBJ2-1, with D maybe TRBD2 (6 bases). Germline values: CDR1 SGHNT, CDR2 YENEEA. The CDR3 runs 14 residues. Trimming cost V 5 bases and J 5 bases, with 13 bases left between them. The CDR3 coding sequence is TGTGCCAGCAGCGGGCGCGGGGAGCACAATGAGCAGTTCTTC. Translation: CASSGRGEHNEQFF.

The chain combines TRBV5-4 with TRBJ2-1; 8 bases match TRBD2. The trim removed 3 bases at V and 0 bases at J, leaving 2 bases unmatched. The CDR3 is 15 residues long. Germline V gene sequence: CDR1 SGHNT, CDR2 YYREEE (reference sequence). The CDR3 spells CASSSLADSYNEQFF. CDR3 bases: TGTGCCAGCAGCTCACTAGCGGACTCCTACAATGAGCAGTTCTTC.

The rearrangement uses TRBV18 and TRBJ1-4; D is uncertain. CDR1 KGHSH and CDR2 LQKENI come from the germline V gene. There are 14 residues in the CDR3. Trimming shortened V by 0 bases and J by 0 bases, and 2 bases separated the two germline ends. The chain's CDR3 is CASSPPSTNEKLFF. CDR3 coding DNA: TGTGCCAGCTCACCACCCTCAACTAATGAAAAACTGTTTTTT.

The chain joins TRBV11-2 to TRBJ2-7; 8 bases map to TRBD2. This CDR3 spans 15 amino acids. Germline CDR1 and CDR2: SGHAT and FQNNGV. J lost 1 base, V lost 5 bases, and 7 bases had no gene match. CDR3 bases: TGTGCCAGCAGCCCCCTCGGGGGGGCTTCCTACGAGCAGTACTTC. Translated: CASSPLGGASYEQYF.

V usage is TRBV19 and J usage is TRBJ1-6; 8 nucleotides line up with TRBD1. Germline CDR1 is LNHDA and CDR2 is SQIVND (reference sequence). Trimming cost V 5 bases and J 10 bases; bases outside gene matches: 4. The CDR3 spans 13 residues. CDR3 protein: CASSLDRVSPLHF. In DNA, the CDR3 is TGTGCCAGTAGTCTGGACAGGGTGTCACCCCTCCACTTT.

This clone was found once. This chain joins TRBV29-1 and TRBJ1-2; D is undetermined. Between the trimmed V and J ends, which lost 7 bases and 0 bases, there was a span of 9 bases. The germline V gene has CDR1 SQVTM and CDR2 ANQGSEA. This CDR3 spans 12 amino acids. The CDR3 DNA reads as TGCAGCGCCGGCAGAGCTAACTATGGCTACACCTTC. As protein: CSAGRANYGYTF.

The chain links TRBV18 to TRBJ1-3; D remains unclear. Germline V gives CDR1 KGHSH, CDR2 LQKENI. The CDR3 is made up of 17 amino acids. The V and J ends lost 3 bases and 0 bases respectively, with 15 bases between them. This chain's CDR3 is CASSPIVQANSGNTIYF. DNA for the CDR3: TGTGCCAGCTCACCCATCGTCCAAGCTAACTCTGGAAACACCATATATTTT.

The CDR3 loop is CASSQTDRAGGYTF. Written as DNA, the CDR3 is TGCGCCAGCAGCCAAACGGACAGGGCCGGTGGCTACACCTTC. The chain carries TRBV4-1 and TRBJ1-2; 8 bases map to TRBD1. Germline values: CDR1 MGHRA, CDR2 YSYEKL. The CDR3 is 14 amino acids. With V trimmed by 2 bases and J by 7 bases, 6 bases remained unmatched.

This chain joins TRBV28 and TRBJ1-1, with TRBD1 matching over 8 bases. Germline-derived CDR1 and CDR2 are MDHEN and SYDVKM. The CDR3 is 14 amino acids. J was trimmed by 7 bases and V by 6 bases; bases with no gene match: 10. The CDR3 DNA is TGTGCCAGCAGAATGGACAGGGAAGAGGTTGAAGCTTTCTTT. Its translation is CASRMDREEVEAFF.

The V and J genes are TRBV28 and TRBJ1-2; D is undetermined. The V gene lost 1 base and the J gene lost 8 bases, with 20 bases spanning the gap. This CDR3 contains 16 residues. Per germline, CDR1 MDHEN and CDR2 SYDVKM. The chain's CDR3 is CASSLSPPDRGKGYTF. The CDR3 coding sequence is TGTGCCAGCAGTTTATCCCCCCCAGATCGGGGAAAGGGCTACACCTTC.

This chain connects TRBV6-6 to TRBJ2-3; no clear D. V lost 6 bases and J 6 bases, leaving 10 bases between the germline ends. The germline V gene encodes CDR1 MNHNY and CDR2 SVGAGI (reference sequence). There are 12 residues in the CDR3. CDR3 DNA sequence: TGTGCCAGCAGCCTAAGATTTGATACGCAGTATTTT. The encoded protein is CASSLRFDTQYF.

This chain links TRBV2 with TRBJ2-4; TRBD2 might be the D (5 bases). This CDR3 region has 16 residues. Germline V gives CDR1 SNHLY, CDR2 FYNNEI. The germline V and J ends were trimmed by 6 bases and 0 bases, with 15 bases remaining between them. CDR3 nucleotides: TGTGCCAGCAGAGAATCCGCGGGTCTAGCCAAAAACATTCAGTACTTC. Its protein product is CASRESAGLAKNIQYF.

This clone was counted between two and nine times. The rearrangement joins TRBV18 to TRBJ2-1; a weak D match, TRBD2 (7 bases). V lost 2 bases, J lost 5 bases, and 10 bases lay in between. Germline values: CDR1 KGHSH, CDR2 LQKENI. CDR3 length: 14 amino acids. The CDR3 sequence is CASSPTGRDNEQFF. The DNA of the CDR3 is TGTGCCAGCTCACCAACAGGGAGGGACAATGAGCAGTTCTTC. Drawing the rest from reference TRBV18 and TRBJ2-1, the complete variable domain is NAGVMQNPRHLVRRRGQEARLRCSPMKGHSHVYWYRQLPEEGLKFMVYLQKENIIDESGMPKERFSAEFPKEGPSILRIQQVVRGDSAAYFCASSPTGRDNEQFFGPGTRLTVL.

The chain is built from TRBV19 and TRBJ1-1, with 8 bases aligning to TRBD1. The CDR3 runs 13 residues. Germline trimming cut 3 bases from V and 4 bases from J; bases unmatched to any gene: 1. CDR1 LNHDA and CDR2 SQIVND come from the germline V gene (reference sequence). This CDR3 reads CASSIRGLTEAFF. Written as DNA, the CDR3 is TGTGCCAGTAGTATCAGGGGGCTCACTGAAGCTTTCTTT.

The rearrangement links TRBV5-4 to TRBJ2-5, with no clear D. V gave up 0 bases and J gave up 9 bases, with 12 bases separating them. Germline CDR1 reads SGHNT; CDR2 reads YYREEE (reference sequence). The CDR3 length is 13 residues. The CDR3 reads CASSLEALEAQYF. The CDR3 DNA reads TGTGCCAGCAGCTTGGAGGCCCTCGAGGCCCAGTACTTC.

This clone has only a few counts. The chain's CDR3 is CSASSGAPRNEQFF. The DNA of the CDR3 is TGCAGTGCTAGTTCTGGGGCTCCCCGGAATGAGCAGTTCTTC. The rearrangement uses TRBV20-1 and TRBJ2-1, with a weak D call TRBD1 (5 bases). Germline V gene sequence: CDR1 DFQATT, CDR2 SNEGSKA (reference sequence). CDR3 length: 14 amino acids. Trimming removed 3 bases from V and 7 bases from J, with 16 bases in between.

The rearrangement uses TRBV7-3 and TRBJ1-1; 7 positions agree with TRBD1. This CDR3 has 14 amino acids. The V gene end was trimmed by 5 bases and the J gene end by 1 base; junction bases not matched to a gene: 4. The germline gives CDR1 SGHTA, CDR2 FQGTGA. As DNA, the CDR3 is TGTGCCAGCAGCCCCGGACAGGCGAACACTGAAGCTTTCTTT. Translation: CASSPGQANTEAFF.

This clone was seen only once. The rearrangement links TRBV27 to TRBJ2-5; TRBD1 might be the D (6 bases). This CDR3 comprises 14 residues. The V gene's germline CDR1 is MNHEY and CDR2 SMNVEV (reference sequence). Deletions cut 5 bases from V and 5 bases from J, with 15 bases between. The CDR3 coding sequence is TGTGCCAGCAGTCCAAGTCAGGGGCGTGAGACCCAGTACTTC. This codes for CASSPSQGRETQYF.

The chain is built from TRBV7-2 and TRBJ1-1, with D possibly matching TRBD1 (6 bases). The CDR3 totals 14 residues. Germline V gives CDR1 SGHTA, CDR2 FQGNSA. The V and J ends lost 3 bases and 9 bases respectively, with 17 bases between them. CDR3 coding DNA: TGTGCCAGCAGCTTGGACAGAGTAGTAACCCAAGCTTTCTTT. This encodes CASSLDRVVTQAFF.

The chain is built from TRBV21-1 and TRBJ2-5; the D call of TRBD2 is as the table states it, not checked on the DNA. TRBV21-1 is deemed a pseudogene. This CDR3 is built from 16 residues. The CDR3 region is CASSKVKLAGEETQYF. For the CDR3, the DNA is TGTGCCAGCAGCAAAGTCAAGCTAGCGGGGGAAGAGACCCAGTACTTC.

DNA of the CDR3: TGTGCCAGCAGTAGGGGACAGGGCTACACCGGGGAGCTGTTTTTT. This codes for CASSRGQGYTGELFF. The chain is built from TRBV6-5 and TRBJ2-2; TRBD1 aligns across 9 bases. The CDR3 runs 15 residues. In germline, CDR1 is MNHEY, CDR2 SVGAGI. V gave up 5 bases and J gave up 3 bases; unmatched junction bases: 4.

This chain joins TRBV18 and TRBJ1-1; possible D gene TRBD1, 6 bases. The length of the CDR3 is 14 residues. V was shortened by 4 bases and J by 1 base, with 10 bases between the two germline ends. Germline V gene lookup returns CDR1 KGHSH and CDR2 LQKENI. CDR3 bases: TGTGCCAGCTCACAAAACAGGGAGAACACTGAAGCTTTCTTT. Translation: CASSQNRENTEAFF.

The gene calls are TRBV28 and TRBJ1-5, with a tentative D call TRBD1 (5 bases). V lost 1 base, J lost 3 bases, and 10 bases lay in between. Germline CDR1 is MDHEN and CDR2 is SYDVKM. This CDR3 has 15 residues. CDR3 in DNA: TGTGCCAGCAGTTTATTCAGGGTCGCCAATCAGCCCCAGCATTTT. Its translation is CASSLFRVANQPQHF.

The chain combines TRBV7-2 with TRBJ1-2, with TRBD1 matching over 8 bases. With 3 bases clipped from V and 8 bases from J, the junction kept 14 bases outside the gene matches. Germline loops: CDR1 SGHTA, CDR2 FQGNSA. This CDR3 is built from 16 residues. In DNA, the CDR3 is TGTGCCAGCAGCTTCCTCTTTGTTAGACAGGGGCAAGGCTACACCTTC. Residues: CASSFLFVRQGQGYTF.